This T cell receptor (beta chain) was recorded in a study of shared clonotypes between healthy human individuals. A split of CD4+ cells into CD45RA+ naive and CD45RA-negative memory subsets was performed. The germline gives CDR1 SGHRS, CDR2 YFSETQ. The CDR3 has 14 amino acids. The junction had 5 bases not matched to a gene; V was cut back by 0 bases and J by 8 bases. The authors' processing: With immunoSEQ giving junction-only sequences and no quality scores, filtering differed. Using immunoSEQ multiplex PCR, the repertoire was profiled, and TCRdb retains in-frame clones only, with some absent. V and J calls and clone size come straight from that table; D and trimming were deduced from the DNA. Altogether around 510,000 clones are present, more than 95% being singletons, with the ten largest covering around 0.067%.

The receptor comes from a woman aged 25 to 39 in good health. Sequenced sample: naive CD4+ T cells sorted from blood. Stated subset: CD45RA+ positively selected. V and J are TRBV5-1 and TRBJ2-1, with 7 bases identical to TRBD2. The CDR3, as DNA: TGCGCCAGCAGCTTGGAATCAGGGAGGGATGAGCAGTTCTTC. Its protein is CASSLESGRDEQFF.